The 29 T cell receptor beta chains listed next were all sequenced from one sample in a study of blood T cell repertoires in COVID-19. TCRdb's copy holds only in-frame clones and misses some; the assay was immunoSEQ multiplex PCR. The sample yields fewer than 300,000 clones, about nine tenths seen once. The sample comprised PBMCs or T cells enriched from blood (not recorded which). The receptors were sampled from a woman aged 40-49 years with acute COVID-19.

The chain employs TRBV24-1 and TRBJ2-7; no definite D call. Trimming left V 2 bases short and J 2 bases short, with 15 bases between. Germline CDR1 reads KGHDR; CDR2 reads SFDVKD. The CDR3 spans 16 residues. DNA of the CDR3: TGTGCCACCAGTGATTGTTGCGTTGAGGAACCCTACGAGCAGTACGTC. Translation: CATSDCCVEEPYEQYV.

This clone was seen just once. The gene calls are TRBV5-1 and TRBJ1-2; 12 bases are a match to TRBD1. CDR1 is SGHRS and CDR2 is YFSETQ in the germline V gene. The CDR3 contains 16 residues. V was clipped by 6 bases and J by 3 bases; unmatched bases: 9. Here the CDR3 DNA reads TGCGCCAGCACTTCCGGGACAGGGGGCATTGACTATGGCTACACCTTC. This sequence encodes CASTSGTGGIDYGYTF. Complete variable domain (other parts from reference TRBV5-1 and TRBJ1-2): KAGVTQTPRYLIKTRGQQVTLSCSPISGHRSVSWYQQTPGQGLQFLFEYFSETQRNKGNFPGRFSGRQFSNSRSEMNVSTLELGDSALYLCASTSGTGGIDYGYTFGSGTRLTVV.

This chain joins TRBV4-3 and TRBJ1-2; 9 positions match TRBD1. After removal of 1 base from V and 1 base from J, the junction contained 7 bases not matched to a gene. Germline-derived CDR1 and CDR2 are LGHNA and YSLEER. This CDR3 spans 17 amino acids. The CDR3 here is CASSQAGDRGVNYGYTF. The CDR3, as DNA: TGCGCCAGCAGCCAAGCTGGAGACAGGGGGGTTAACTATGGCTACACCTTC.

The rearrangement joins TRBV3-1 (or the pseudogene TRBV3-2) to TRBJ2-5; weak D call: TRBD1 (6 bases). CDR1 and CDR2 from the germline V gene are LGHDT and YNNKEL (reference sequence). V was shortened by 8 bases and J by 4 bases, with 11 bases between the two germline ends. The CDR3 has 12 residues. The CDR3 nucleotides read TGTGCCAGCGGGGGCGGGCGAGAGACCCAGTACTTC. Translating gives CASGGGRETQYF.

This clone showed up just once. The V and J genes are TRBV24-1 and TRBJ2-7, with TRBD2 identical over 10 bases. The CDR3 length is 16 residues. V lost 2 bases to trimming and J lost 1 base; unmatched junction nucleotides: 4. Germline CDR1 KGHDR, CDR2 SFDVKD. CDR3 residues: CATSDSLAGDSYEQYF. Written as DNA, the CDR3 is TGTGCCACCAGTGATTCCCTAGCGGGAGATTCCTACGAGCAGTACTTC.

This clone was observed a handful of times. The V and J genes are TRBV20-1 and TRBJ2-2; 8 positions agree with TRBD2. Germline CDR1 DFQATT, CDR2 SNEGSKA (reference sequence). The CDR3 loop spans 13 amino acids. The V and J ends lost 3 bases and 5 bases, in that order; junction bases with no gene match: 2. CDR3: CSASSGVTGELFF. CDR3 sequence (DNA): TGCAGTGCTAGTAGCGGGGTGACCGGGGAGCTGTTTTTT.

The rearrangement uses TRBV5-4 and TRBJ2-5, with a tentative D call TRBD2 (6 bases). The CDR3 is made up of 16 amino acids. Per germline, CDR1 SGHNT and CDR2 YYREEE (reference sequence). Trimming removed 1 base at V and 5 bases at J, with 18 bases between. CDR3 bases: TGTGCCAGCAGCTTGTCCATGACTAGTAGCAAGGAGACCCAGTACTTC. Translating it yields CASSLSMTSSKETQYF.

The chain couples TRBV6-2 or TRBV6-3 to TRBJ1-2; unclear D gene. Germline values: CDR1 MNHEY, CDR2 SVGEGT. The CDR3 is 12 residues long. Trimming took 5 bases from V and 4 from J, leaving 8 bases between them. CDR3 protein: CASSRQGYGYTF. Written as DNA, the CDR3 is TGTGCCAGCAGTCGACAAGGCTATGGCTACACCTTC.

This clone was recorded only once. The genes are TRBV9 and TRBJ2-7, with a tentative D call TRBD2 (6 bases). CDR1 and CDR2 (germline): SGDLS, YYNGEE. The CDR3 length is 15 residues. Trimming cost V 0 bases and J 2 bases, with 12 bases left between them. The CDR3 DNA sequence: TGTGCCAGCAGCGTAGACGGTAGCGGAACCTACGAGCAGTACTTC. It yields the protein CASSVDGSGTYEQYF.

The rearrangement joins TRBV10-3 to TRBJ1-2, with 9 bases identical to TRBD1. Germline V gene lookup returns CDR1 ENHRY and CDR2 SYGVKD. Germline trimming cut 1 base from V and 6 bases from J; bases unmatched to any gene: 3. There are 14 residues in the CDR3. The CDR3 region is CAISEYRDRDGYTF. The DNA for the CDR3 is TGTGCCATCAGTGAGTACCGGGACAGGGATGGCTACACCTTC.

This clone was seen only a few times. The chain links TRBV10-3 to TRBJ2-7, with a possible D match to TRBD2 (6 bases). CDR3 length equals 11 residues. Germline V gene data show CDR1 as ENHRY and CDR2 as SYGVKD. Trimming left V 11 bases short and J 2 bases short, with 10 bases between. This CDR3 is CASGLPYEQYV. CDR3 nucleotides: TGTGCCTCGGGACTTCCCTACGAGCAGTACGTC.

The chain combines TRBV6-5 with TRBJ2-7; 10 nucleotides line up with TRBD2. The V segment lost 6 bases and the J segment 7 bases; nucleotides outside the gene matches: 9. The CDR3 is made up of 14 amino acids. The germline V gene encodes CDR1 MNHEY and CDR2 SVGAGI. The CDR3 protein is CASRSLAGVREQYV. For the CDR3, the DNA is TGTGCCAGCAGGTCCCTAGCGGGAGTACGGGAGCAGTACGTC.

The chain recombines TRBV6-5 with TRBJ1-1; TRBD1 matches at 7 bases. Germline V lookup: CDR1 MNHEY, CDR2 SVGAGI. V lost 0 bases and J lost 5; bases outside the gene matches: 6. The CDR3 runs to 15 residues. In DNA form, the CDR3 reads TGTGCCAGCAGTTACTCAGCCAGGGGACAGACTGAAGCTTTCTTT. This codes for CASSYSARGQTEAFF.

The CDR3 here is CASSLAGGDYGYTF. In nucleotides, the CDR3 is TGTGCCAGCAGCTTAGCGGGGGGAGACTATGGCTACACCTTC. J is TRBJ1-2 and V is TRBV11-2; possibly TRBD1 for D (5 bases). This CDR3 spans 14 amino acids. V gave up 1 base and J gave up 3 bases, with 9 bases separating them. Germline V gene lookup returns CDR1 SGHAT and CDR2 FQNNGV.

The V call is TRBV27, the J call TRBJ1-1; D is unclear. V shed 5 bases and J shed 1 base, with 11 bases lying between them. The CDR3 has 14 amino acids. Germline V CDR1 and CDR2: MNHEY, SMNVEV (reference sequence). The CDR3 region is CASSPRGRNTEAFF. The DNA of the CDR3 is TGTGCCAGCAGTCCCCGCGGCCGGAACACTGAAGCTTTCTTT.

The rearrangement uses TRBV18 and TRBJ2-1; 7 bases agree with TRBD1. The CDR3 contains 16 residues. Germline-derived CDR1 and CDR2 are KGHSH and LQKENI. The J segment lost 9 bases and the V segment lost 1 base, leaving 12 bases of the junction unmatched. The CDR3 sequence is CASSPQGQEGITEQFF. CDR3 coding DNA: TGTGCCAGCTCACCACAAGGACAGGAAGGCATCACTGAGCAGTTCTTC.

The chain uses TRBV4-1 and TRBJ1-1; 10 bases are a match to TRBD1. V shed 8 bases and J 3 bases; nucleotides not matched to a gene: 6. This CDR3 region has 14 residues. CDR1 and CDR2 from the germline V gene are MGHRA and YSYEKL. In nucleotides, the CDR3 is TGCGCCAGCCGGGACAGGGGTAGGGACACTGAAGCTTTCTTT. Protein product: CASRDRGRDTEAFF.

Turning to this clone: Other DNA sequences from this sample encode an identical CDR3 as well. The rearrangement links TRBV30 to TRBJ1-1; D not certain. Trimming stripped 4 bases from V and 3 bases from J, with 6 bases between. Germline lookup yields CDR1 GTSNPN and CDR2 SVGIG (reference sequence). This CDR3 region has 11 residues. CDR3 protein: CAWTPYTEAFF. CDR3 nucleotides: TGTGCCTGGACCCCCTACACTGAAGCTTTCTTT.

The chain uses TRBV29-1 and TRBJ2-5; 13 bases fit TRBD2. V lost 4 bases, J lost 4 bases, and 6 bases stayed unmatched. The CDR3 runs 15 residues. Germline V lookup: CDR1 SQVTM, CDR2 ANQGSEA. The DNA for the CDR3 is TGCAGCGTTGGGTGGACTAGCGGGAGATCAGAGACCCAGTACTTC. Its translation: CSVGWTSGRSETQYF.

Turning to this clone: One end of the junction fails to match germline, which may point to a read error. The chain carries TRBV7-7 and TRBJ2-3; 10 bases match TRBD2. The length of the CDR3 is 19 residues. In germline, CDR1 is SSHAT, CDR2 FNYEAQ (reference sequence). The CDR3 protein is CASSLGSLAGVRDTDTQYF. Here the CDR3 DNA reads TGTGCTAGCAGCTTAGGTAGCCTAGCGGGAGTAAGAGACACAGATACGCAGTATTTT.

The chain has TRBV5-8 and TRBJ1-4, with 8 bases identical to TRBD1. CDR3 length: 14 amino acids. Germline V CDR1 and CDR2: SGHTS, YDEGEE. The junction had 8 bases not matched to a gene; V was cut back by 6 bases and J by 7 bases. CDR3 loop: CASTPSGGTEKLFF. Written as DNA, the CDR3 is TGTGCCAGCACCCCCTCAGGGGGCACTGAAAAACTGTTTTTT. The full variable domain, its missing parts supplied by reference TRBV5-8 and TRBJ1-4, is EAGVTQSPTHLIKTRGQQATLRCSPISGHTSVYWYQQALGLGLQFLLWYDEGEERNRGNFPPRFSGRQFPNYSSELNVNALELEDSALYLCASTPSGGTEKLFFGSGTQLSVL.

V usage is TRBV30 and J usage is TRBJ1-4; 9 bases fit TRBD1. Germline CDR1 reads GTSNPN; CDR2 reads SVGIG (reference sequence). The CDR3 extends over 14 amino acids. Losses at the gene ends were 7 bases for V and 3 bases for J; bases not matched to a gene: 6. CDR3 coding DNA: TGTGCCTTGGACAGGGGACTTTCTAATGAAAAACTGTTTTTT. Translated: CALDRGLSNEKLFF.

In its sample, this clone was seen once. The rearrangement joins TRBV9 to TRBJ1-2, with a possible D match to TRBD1 (5 bases). The CDR3 covers 14 residues. V lost 0 bases to trimming and J lost 6 bases, with 12 bases between them. CDR1 is SGDLS, CDR2 YYNGEE, per germline. CDR3 DNA: TGTGCCAGCAGCGTAGAAAGGCGGGGGGATGGCTACACCTTC. Encoded protein: CASSVERRGDGYTF. Complete variable domain (other parts from reference TRBV9 and TRBJ1-2): DSGVTQTPKHLITATGQRVTLRCSPRSGDLSVYWYQQSLDQGLQFLIQYYNGEERAKGNILERFSAQQFPDLHSELNLSSLELGDSALYFCASSVERRGDGYTFGSGTRLTVV.

This chain connects TRBV6-2 or TRBV6-3 to TRBJ2-1; TRBD2 is a possible D gene (6 bases). This CDR3 has 13 residues. Germline loops: CDR1 MNHEY, CDR2 SVGEGT. Trimming left V 7 bases short and J 4 bases short, with 11 bases between. The CDR3 region is CASTPSVYNEQFF. In DNA, the CDR3 is TGTGCCAGCACCCCTAGCGTGTACAATGAGCAGTTCTTC.

The chain employs TRBV11-3 and TRBJ2-7, with a possible D match to TRBD2 (5 bases). The germline V and J ends were trimmed by 5 bases and 5 bases, with 13 bases remaining between them. CDR1 is SGHNT and CDR2 is YENEEA in the germline V gene. CDR3 length: 13 residues. The CDR3 reads CASSRSGVDEQYV. In DNA form, the CDR3 reads TGTGCCAGCAGCCGATCCGGGGTGGACGAGCAGTACGTC.

The V and J genes are TRBV27 and TRBJ2-5; TRBD1 aligns across 7 bases. Germline-derived CDR1 and CDR2 are MNHEY and SMNVEV (reference sequence). V shed 8 bases and J 4 bases; nucleotides not matched to a gene: 13. The CDR3 consists of 15 residues. The DNA for the CDR3 is TGTGCCAGCGCACCTCCCCCCGCAGGGGGAGAGACCCAGTACTTC. It is translated as CASAPPPAGGETQYF.

The J gene is TRBJ2-2, the V gene TRBV9; 12 bases map to TRBD2. Trimming took 0 bases from V and 3 from J; bases not matched to a gene: 6. CDR1 SGDLS and CDR2 YYNGEE come from the germline V gene. CDR3 length: 18 residues. This chain's CDR3 is CASSVGLAGAGDTGELFF. CDR3 in DNA: TGTGCCAGCAGCGTAGGACTAGCGGGAGCCGGCGACACCGGGGAGCTGTTTTTT.

The chain joins TRBV9 to TRBJ2-7, with 10 bases that match TRBD2. The CDR3 contains 15 residues. V shed 4 bases and J 3 bases; nucleotides not matched to a gene: 7. CDR1 is SGDLS and CDR2 is YYNGEE in the germline V gene. The chain's CDR3 is CASSPRTSGDYEQYF. In DNA form, the CDR3 reads TGTGCCAGCAGCCCCCGGACTAGCGGAGACTACGAGCAGTACTTC.

This chain connects TRBV5-1 to TRBJ2-1; 9 bases are a match to TRBD1. Germline V gene sequence: CDR1 SGHRS, CDR2 YFSETQ. V was clipped by 0 bases and J by 5 bases; unmatched bases: 9. The CDR3 length is 17 residues. Written as DNA, the CDR3 is TGCGCCAGCAGCTTGGACCCTCCGGGACAGGGTAACAATGAGCAGTTCTTC. As protein: CASSLDPPGQGNNEQFF.